This TCR beta chain was documented in a study of shared clonotypes between healthy human individuals. Study findings and constraints: Expectations were that clonotype sharing among donors would be affected by sequencing depth.

The ends lost 6 bases at V and 0 bases at J; junction bases unmatched: 6. The CDR3 covers 16 residues. Germline assignment: CDR1 SNHLY and CDR2 FYNNEI. Naive CD8 cells were CD45RO-negative, positively selected for CCR7, excluding terminally differentiated effector memory CD45RA+ cells. On this clone: The antigen is undetermined.

The authors distributed each subset's genomic DNA evenly over several immunoSEQ plates. Using immunoSEQ multiplex PCR, the repertoire was profiled, and TCRdb retains in-frame clones only, with some absent. The profile shows hundreds of thousands of clones, about 92% of them singletons. The sample taken for sequencing was naive CD8+ T cells sorted from blood. This sequence originates from a man aged 30-40 years in good health. The chain combines TRBV2 with TRBJ2-1; 9 nucleotides agree with TRBD2. The CDR3 region is CASRRLAESSYNEQFF. The CDR3 DNA follows: TGTGCCAGCAGAAGACTAGCGGAGAGCTCCTACAATGAGCAGTTCTTC.